The clone carrying this TCR beta chain came up once. The sample originates from a study of technical replicates of blood from a handful of donors. Using immunoSEQ multiplex PCR, the repertoire was profiled, and TCRdb retains in-frame clones only, with some absent. The sample has around 50,000 clones, about 96% seen once. Trimming removed 6 bases from V and 4 bases from J; junction bases left unmatched: 3. This CDR3 comprises 13 residues. The germline gives CDR1 SNHLY, CDR2 FYNNEI. Specimen: T cells isolated from PBMCs. This clonotype originated in a human donor in good health. The rearrangement joins TRBV2 to TRBJ1-1; 9 bases match TRBD1. The CDR3 sequence is CASRDRGITEAFF. CDR3 DNA: TGTGCCAGCAGGGACAGGGGTATCACTGAAGCTTTCTTT.